The clone carrying this TCR beta chain was seen a few times. This entry comes from a study of human T cells and chemical hapten exposure. The time point: pre-sensitization, week 0. Specified treatment: therapeutic diphenylcyclopropenone sensitization with weekly scalp DPC. Germline CDR1 and CDR2: WNHNN and SYGVQD (reference sequence). The CDR3 covers 17 residues. Between the trimmed V and J ends, which lost 0 bases and 5 bases, there was a span of 20 bases. Using its own MiXCR run on the RACE reads, TCRdb lists one record per CDR3 protein. The sample holds tens of thousands of distinct CDR3 sequences; approximately 9.9% are singletons and the top ten take 3% to 4.5%.

The chain joins TRBV10-1 to TRBJ2-7; D might be TRBD1 or TRBD2, each matching 5 bases. This TCR was recovered from a woman between 40 and 50 years old with alopecia areata. Some clones in this sample may be carry-over from other donors' samples. The specimen comprised whole blood, sampled in connection with sensitization to the hapten diphenylcyclopropenone (DPC). As DNA, the CDR3 is TGCGCCAGCAGTGAGTCTCTAGCCGGGACGGAGAATGACGAGCAGTACTTC. Its translation is CASSESLAGTENDEQYF.